The rows below give T cell receptor beta chains drawn from one sample of a study of blood T cell repertoires in COVID-19. Using immunoSEQ multiplex PCR, the repertoire was profiled, and TCRdb retains in-frame clones only, with some absent. The sample records roughly 140,000 clones, just over 85% being singletons. The sample taken for sequencing was peripheral blood. These receptors came from a man in his sixties or seventies with acute or convalescent COVID-19. Both conserved end residues are part of each CDR3. Fields, in order: clone size, D gene, J gene, V gene, CDR3 protein, CDR3 DNA. The D gene is left open where the match is weak. Clone size is stated in some rows and not others, as once, few, many or a class when expanded.

NA | NA | TRBJ1-2 | TRBV6-5 | CASSYAPAVNYGYTF | TGTGCCAGCAGTTACGCCCCAGCGGTGAACTATGGCTACACCTTC
once | NA | TRBJ2-1 | TRBV7-2 | CASSLSRGPDNNEQFF | TGTGCCAGCAGCTTATCTCGCGGGCCAGACAACAATGAGCAGTTCTTC
NA | TRBD1 | TRBJ2-1 | TRBV6-6 | CASSYPRTGGHNEQFF | TGTGCCAGCAGTTACCCTCGGACAGGGGGTCACAATGAGCAGTTCTTC
NA | NA | TRBJ2-5 | TRBV4-1 | CASSQGLPETQYF | TGCGCCAGCAGCCAAGGTCTACCGGAGACCCAGTACTTC
NA | NA | TRBJ1-1 | TRBV3-1/TRBV3-2 | CASSPPSGVTEAFF | TGTGCCAGCAGCCCCCCCTCAGGGGTTACTGAAGCTTTCTTT
NA | TRBD1 | TRBJ2-5 | TRBV19 | CASSIHNRGFRETQYF | TGTGCCAGTAGTATCCATAACAGGGGGTTCCGGGAGACCCAGTACTTC
NA | NA | TRBJ2-1 | TRBV7-9 | CASSLGIGVNEQFF | TGTGCCAGCAGCTTAGGAATCGGGGTAAATGAGCAGTTCTTC
NA | NA | TRBJ1-1 | TRBV29-1 | CSVDRPNTEAFF | TGCAGCGTTGACAGGCCGAACACTGAAGCTTTCTTT
NA | TRBD2 | TRBJ2-1 | TRBV5-1 | CASSLVGGRSYNEQFF | TGCGCCAGCAGCTTGGTTGGCGGGAGGTCCTACAATGAGCAGTTCTTC
NA | TRBD2 | TRBJ2-5 | TRBV10-3 | CAISGGSAETQYF | TGTGCCATCAGTGGCGGGAGTGCAGAGACCCAGTACTTC
once | NA | TRBJ2-3 | TRBV5-1 | CASSLNPRVIDTQYF | TGCGCCAGCAGCTTGAATCCCAGGGTAATAGATACGCAGTATTTT
NA | NA | TRBJ2-1 | TRBV3-1/TRBV3-2 | CASSQGGGGSDEQFF | TGTGCCAGCAGCCAGGGTGGTGGGGGGAGTGATGAGCAGTTCTTC
once | NA | TRBJ2-7 | TRBV4-3 | CAHETTHLRVGNEQYF | TGCGCCCACGAGACAACTCACTTGAGGGTAGGGAACGAGCAGTACTTC
NA | TRBD2 | TRBJ2-2 | TRBV28 | CASRRAGNTGELFF | TGTGCCAGCAGGCGAGCGGGAAACACCGGGGAGCTGTTTTTT
NA | TRBD2 | TRBJ2-1 | TRBV5-5 | CASSLAGTRSWDEQFF | TGTGCCAGCAGCTTGGCTGGGACTAGGTCTTGGGATGAGCAGTTCTTC
NA | TRBD2 | TRBJ2-7 | TRBV19 | CASSIRTSGTYEQYF | TGTGCCAGTAGTATCAGGACTAGCGGAACCTACGAGCAGTACTTC
NA | NA | TRBJ2-7 | TRBV15 | CATSRDRASYEQYF | TGTGCCACCAGCAGAGACAGGGCATCCTACGAGCAGTACTTC
many | TRBD2 | TRBJ2-1 | TRBV19 | CASKSGLAGGPEQFF | TGTGCCAGTAAATCGGGACTAGCGGGAGGGCCTGAGCAGTTCTTC
NA | NA | TRBJ1-1 | TRBV6-6 | CASRPGTNTEAFF | TGTGCCAGCAGGCCAGGGACTAACACTGAAGCTTTCTTT
NA | NA | TRBJ1-1 | TRBV23-1 | CASSQSRAAAGTEAFF | TGCGCCAGCAGTCAATCGAGGGCGGCGGCGGGCACTGAAGCTTTCTTT
NA | TRBD2 | TRBJ2-1 | TRBV5-6 | CASSETSGRLNEQFF | TGTGCCAGCAGTGAGACTAGCGGGAGATTAAATGAGCAGTTCTTC
NA | TRBD1 | TRBJ2-7 | TRBV27 | CASTKGQPYEQYF | TGTGCCAGCACCAAGGGACAGCCCTACGAGCAGTACTTC
NA | NA | TRBJ2-7 | TRBV19 | CASSARGIYEQYF | TGTGCCAGTAGTGCCCGAGGGATCTACGAGCAGTACTTC
NA | NA | TRBJ2-7 | TRBV6-5 | CASSYGGRYEQYF | TGTGCCAGCAGTTACGGAGGGCGGTACGAGCAGTACTTC
NA | TRBD2 | TRBJ2-1 | TRBV19 | CASSTGLAGGSYNEQFF | TGTGCCAGTAGTACGGGACTAGCGGGAGGGTCCTACAATGAGCAGTTCTTC
NA | NA | TRBJ2-1 | TRBV4-3 | CASSQDGGVYNEQFF | TGCGCCAGCAGCCAAGATGGGGGCGTTTACAATGAGCAGTTCTTC
NA | NA | TRBJ2-3 | TRBV11-1 | CASSLGTGHNTDTQYF | TGTGCCAGCAGCCTGGGCACGGGACACAACACAGATACGCAGTATTTT
NA | NA | TRBJ1-5 | TRBV19 | CASSIPLGGGNQPQHF | TGTGCCAGTAGTATCCCCTTAGGGGGGGGCAATCAGCCCCAGCATTTT
NA | NA | TRBJ1-2 | TRBV29-1 | CSVGEGAGYGYTF | TGCAGCGTTGGTGAAGGGGCAGGCTATGGCTACACCTTC
NA | TRBD2 | TRBJ2-3 | TRBV6-5 | CASSNSGRDTDTQYF | TGTGCCAGCAGTAATAGCGGGAGGGACACAGATACGCAGTATTTT
NA | TRBD2 | TRBJ2-1 | TRBV7-3 | CASSSGTSGSYNEQFF | TGTGCCAGCAGCTCAGGGACTAGCGGCTCCTACAATGAGCAGTTCTTC
NA | NA | TRBJ1-5 | TRBV20-1 | CSASWDILTDQPQHF | TGCAGTGCTAGTTGGGACATCTTGACGGATCAGCCCCAGCATTTT
NA | NA | TRBJ1-1 | TRBV27 | CASSLLWGGGTNTEAFF | TGTGCCAGCAGTTTACTATGGGGAGGGGGAACGAACACTGAAGCTTTCTTT
NA | TRBD2 | TRBJ2-7 | TRBV24-1 | CATGGLAVNEQYF | TGTGCCACCGGGGGACTAGCGGTAAACGAGCAGTACTTC
few | NA | TRBJ1-1 | TRBV10-3 | CAISESRGDRGTEAFF | TGTGCCATCAGTGAAAGCCGGGGGGACCGGGGGACTGAAGCTTTCTTT
NA | NA | TRBJ2-2 | TRBV11-3 | CASSTIAERYTGELFF | TGTGCCAGCAGCACCATAGCGGAGCGGTACACCGGGGAGCTGTTTTTT
NA | NA | TRBJ1-2 | TRBV30 | CAWREGTNYGYTF | TGTGCCTGGAGGGAGGGAACCAACTATGGCTACACCTTC
NA | NA | TRBJ2-1 | TRBV9 | CASTQAGWDEQFF | TGTGCCAGCACCCAGGCTGGGTGGGATGAGCAGTTCTTC
NA | NA | TRBJ1-1 | TRBV3-1/TRBV3-2 | CASSRGGNLNTEAFF | TGTGCCAGCAGCAGGGGAGGGAATTTGAACACTGAAGCTTTCTTT
NA | TRBD1 | TRBJ2-7 | TRBV2 | CASREGTGGRSYEQYF | TGTGCCAGCAGAGAAGGGACAGGGGGACGGTCCTACGAGCAGTACTTC